Here is one TCR beta chain with its context. The target antigen is unknown. Study processing details: A classifier of distant metastasis in papillary thyroid cancer was built from CDR3 differences (across clinicopathological groups). TCRdb re-called the PCR reads via MiXCR. The V and J calls come from TCRdb's annotation, not from the publication. The data contain some 55,000 clones, roughly 29% of them singletons. All patients reached thyroid surgery having received no treatment beforehand. V lost 2 bases and J lost 3, with 13 bases in between. Germline V gene data show CDR1 as LNHDA and CDR2 as SQIVND (reference sequence). This CDR3 has 15 amino acids. This specimen belongs to a study of metastatic and nonmetastatic thyroid tumors. Looking at the study overall: Repertoires from malignant and benign thyroid patients were compared across blood and tumor or nodule tissue. The study's findings and limits: A significant increase in TCR beta diversity was reportedly seen in malignant thyroid tumors relative to benign nodules, in blood and tumor.

The sample taken for sequencing was blood. This sequence was found in a female donor with papillary thyroid cancer or a benign thyroid nodule (not recorded which). Some clones in this sample may be carry-over from other donors' samples. The chain carries TRBV19 and TRBJ1-2; possible D gene TRBD1, 5 bases. CDR3 DNA: TGTGCCAGTAGTATATTCGGGGCAGCCTACTATGGCTACACCTTC. It encodes CASSIFGAAYYGYTF.